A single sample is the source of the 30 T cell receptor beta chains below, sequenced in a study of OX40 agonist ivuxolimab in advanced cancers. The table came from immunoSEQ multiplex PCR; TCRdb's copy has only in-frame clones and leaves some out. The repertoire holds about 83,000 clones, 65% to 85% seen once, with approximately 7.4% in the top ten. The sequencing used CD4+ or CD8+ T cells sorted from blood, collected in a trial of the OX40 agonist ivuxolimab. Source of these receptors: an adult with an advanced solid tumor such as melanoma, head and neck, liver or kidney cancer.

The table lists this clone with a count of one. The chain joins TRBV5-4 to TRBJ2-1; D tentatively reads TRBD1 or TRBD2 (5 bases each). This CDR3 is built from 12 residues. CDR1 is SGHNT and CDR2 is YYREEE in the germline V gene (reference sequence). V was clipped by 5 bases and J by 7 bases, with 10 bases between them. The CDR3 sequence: CASRIGGNEQFF. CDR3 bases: TGTGCCAGCAGAATTGGGGGAAATGAGCAGTTCTTC.

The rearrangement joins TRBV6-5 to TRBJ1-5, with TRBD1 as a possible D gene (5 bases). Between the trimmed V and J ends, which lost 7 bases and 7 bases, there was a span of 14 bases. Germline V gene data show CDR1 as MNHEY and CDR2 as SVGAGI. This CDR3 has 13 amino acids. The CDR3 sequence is CASTEGRDQPQHF. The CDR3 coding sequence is TGTGCCAGCACCGAGGGGAGGGACCAGCCCCAGCATTTT.

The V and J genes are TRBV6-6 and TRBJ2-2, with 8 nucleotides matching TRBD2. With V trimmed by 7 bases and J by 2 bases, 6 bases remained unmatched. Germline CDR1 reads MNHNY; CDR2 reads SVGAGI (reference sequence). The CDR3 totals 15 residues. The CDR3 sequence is CASILAGLNTGELFF. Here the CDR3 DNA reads TGTGCCAGCATCTTAGCGGGACTTAACACCGGGGAGCTGTTTTTT.

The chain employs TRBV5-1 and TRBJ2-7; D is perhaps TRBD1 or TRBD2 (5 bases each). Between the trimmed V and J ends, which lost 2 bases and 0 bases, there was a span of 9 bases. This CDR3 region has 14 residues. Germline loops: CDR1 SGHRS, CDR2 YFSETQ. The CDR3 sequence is CASSLEGSSYEQYF. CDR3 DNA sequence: TGCGCCAGCAGCTTAGAGGGGAGCTCCTACGAGCAGTACTTC.

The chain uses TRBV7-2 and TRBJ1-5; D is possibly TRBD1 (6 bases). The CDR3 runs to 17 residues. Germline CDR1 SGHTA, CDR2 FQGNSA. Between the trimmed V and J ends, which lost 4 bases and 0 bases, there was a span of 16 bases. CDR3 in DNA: TGTGCCAGCAGCTCAACAGGGAATCGTTATAGCAATCAGCCCCAGCATTTT. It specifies CASSSTGNRYSNQPQHF. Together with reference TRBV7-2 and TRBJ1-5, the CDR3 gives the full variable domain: GAGVSQSPSNKVTEKGKDVELRCDPISGHTALYWYRQSLGQGLEFLIYFQGNSAPDKSGLPSDRFSAERTGGSVSTLTIQRTQQEDSAVYLCASSSTGNRYSNQPQHFGDGTRLSIL.

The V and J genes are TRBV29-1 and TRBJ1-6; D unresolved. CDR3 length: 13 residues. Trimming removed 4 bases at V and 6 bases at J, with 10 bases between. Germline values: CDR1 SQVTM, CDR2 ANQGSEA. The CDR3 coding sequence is TGCAGCGTTGGGGAAGGGCTTAATTCACCCCTCCACTTT. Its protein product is CSVGEGLNSPLHF. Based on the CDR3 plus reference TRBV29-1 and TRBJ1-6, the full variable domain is SAVISQKPSRDICQRGTSLTIQCQVDSQVTMMFWYRQQPGQSLTLIATANQGSEATYESGFVIDKFPISRPNLTFSTLTVSNMSPEDSSIYLCSVGEGLNSPLHFGNGTRLTVT.

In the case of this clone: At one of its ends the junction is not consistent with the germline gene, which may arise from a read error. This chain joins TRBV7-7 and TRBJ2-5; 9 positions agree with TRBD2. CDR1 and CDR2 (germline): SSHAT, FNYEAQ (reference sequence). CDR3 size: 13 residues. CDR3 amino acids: CASSPTSGETQYF. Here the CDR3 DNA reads TGTGCTAGCAGCCCGACTAGCGGCGAGACCCAGTACTTC. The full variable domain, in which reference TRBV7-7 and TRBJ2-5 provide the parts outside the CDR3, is GAGVSQSPRYKVTKRGQDVTLRCDPISSHATLYWYQQALGQGPEFLTYFNYEAQPDKSGLPSDRFSAERPEGSISTLTIQRTEQRDSAMYRCASSPTSGETQYFGPGTRLLVL.

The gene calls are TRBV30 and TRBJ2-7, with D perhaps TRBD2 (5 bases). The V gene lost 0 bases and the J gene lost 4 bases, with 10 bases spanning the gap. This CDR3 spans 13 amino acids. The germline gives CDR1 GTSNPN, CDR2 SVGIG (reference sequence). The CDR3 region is CAWSVEGPYEQYF. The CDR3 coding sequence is TGTGCCTGGAGTGTAGAGGGCCCTTACGAGCAGTACTTC.

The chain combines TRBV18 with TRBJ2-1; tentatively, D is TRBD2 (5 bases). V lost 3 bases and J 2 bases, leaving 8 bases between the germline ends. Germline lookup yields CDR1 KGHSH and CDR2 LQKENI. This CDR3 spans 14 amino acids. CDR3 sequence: CASSPGNPYNEQFF. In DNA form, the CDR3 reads TGTGCCAGCTCACCCGGGAACCCCTACAATGAGCAGTTCTTC.

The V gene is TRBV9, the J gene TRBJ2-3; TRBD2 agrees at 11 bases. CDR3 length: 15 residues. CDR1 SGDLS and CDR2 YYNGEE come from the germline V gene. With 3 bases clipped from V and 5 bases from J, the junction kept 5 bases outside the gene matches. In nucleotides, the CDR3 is TGTGCCAGCAGCGGGTTAGCGGGGGGGCAAGATACGCAGTATTTT. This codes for CASSGLAGGQDTQYF.

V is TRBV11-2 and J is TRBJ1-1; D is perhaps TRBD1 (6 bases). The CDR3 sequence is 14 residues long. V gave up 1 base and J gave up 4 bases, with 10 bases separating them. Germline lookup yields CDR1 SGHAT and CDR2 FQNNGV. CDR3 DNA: TGTGCCAGCAGCTTAGGTGCAGGGGCCACTGAAGCTTTCTTT. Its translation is CASSLGAGATEAFF.

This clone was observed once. CDR3 protein: CASRYGHLNYGYTF. CDR3 bases: TGTGCCAGCAGATACGGACACCTTAACTATGGCTACACCTTC. This chain links TRBV6-5 with TRBJ1-2; D perhaps matches TRBD1 (5 bases). The germline CDR1 and CDR2 sequences are MNHEY and SVGAGI. The CDR3 runs 14 residues. The V and J ends lost 6 bases and 1 base respectively, with 12 bases between them.

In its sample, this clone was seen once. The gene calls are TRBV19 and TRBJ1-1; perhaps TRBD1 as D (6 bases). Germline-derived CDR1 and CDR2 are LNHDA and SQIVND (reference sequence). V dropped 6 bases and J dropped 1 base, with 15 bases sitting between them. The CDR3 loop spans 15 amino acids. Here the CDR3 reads CASRKQGQGNTEAFF. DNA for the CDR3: TGTGCCAGTAGGAAGCAGGGGCAGGGGAACACTGAAGCTTTCTTT. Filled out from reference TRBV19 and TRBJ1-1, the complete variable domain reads DGGITQSPKYLFRKEGQNVTLSCEQNLNHDAMYWYRQDPGQGLRLIYYSQIVNDFQKGDIAEGYSVSREKKESFPLTVTSAQKNPTAFYLCASRKQGQGNTEAFFGQGTRLTVV.

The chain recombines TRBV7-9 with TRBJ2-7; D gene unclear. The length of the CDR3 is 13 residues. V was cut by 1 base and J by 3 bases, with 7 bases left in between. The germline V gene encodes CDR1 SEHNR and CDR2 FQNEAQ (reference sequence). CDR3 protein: CASSLDSNYEQYF. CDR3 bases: TGTGCCAGCAGCTTAGACAGTAACTACGAGCAGTACTTC.

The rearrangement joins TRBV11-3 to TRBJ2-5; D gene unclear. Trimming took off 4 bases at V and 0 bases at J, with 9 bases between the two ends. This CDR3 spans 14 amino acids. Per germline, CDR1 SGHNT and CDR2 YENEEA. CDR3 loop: CASSSSWDQETQYF. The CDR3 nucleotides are TGTGCCAGCAGCTCATCTTGGGACCAAGAGACCCAGTACTTC. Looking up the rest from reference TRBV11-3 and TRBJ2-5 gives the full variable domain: EAGVVQSPRYKIIEKKQPVAFWCNPISGHNTLYWYLQNLGQGPELLIRYENEEAVDDSQLPKDRFSAERLKGVDSTLKIQPAELGDSAVYLCASSSSWDQETQYFGPGTRLLVL.

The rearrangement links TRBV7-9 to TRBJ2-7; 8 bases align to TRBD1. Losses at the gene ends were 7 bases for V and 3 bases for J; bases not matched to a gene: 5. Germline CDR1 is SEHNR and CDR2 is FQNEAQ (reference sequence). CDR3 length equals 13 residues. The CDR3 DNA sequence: TGTGCCAGCAACTCACAGGGGGACTACGAGCAGTACTTC. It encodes CASNSQGDYEQYF.

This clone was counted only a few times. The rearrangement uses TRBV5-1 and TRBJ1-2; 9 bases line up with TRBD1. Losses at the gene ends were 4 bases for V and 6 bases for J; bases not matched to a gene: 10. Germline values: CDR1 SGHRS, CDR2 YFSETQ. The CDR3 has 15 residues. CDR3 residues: CASSPYRQGGNGYTF. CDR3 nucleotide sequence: TGCGCCAGCAGCCCCTACCGACAGGGGGGTAATGGCTACACCTTC.

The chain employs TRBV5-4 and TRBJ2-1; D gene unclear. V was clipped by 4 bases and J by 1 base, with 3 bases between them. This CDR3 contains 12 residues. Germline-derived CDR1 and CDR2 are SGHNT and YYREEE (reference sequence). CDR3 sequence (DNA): TGTGCCAGCAGCAGATCCTACAATGAGCAGTTCTTC. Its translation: CASSRSYNEQFF. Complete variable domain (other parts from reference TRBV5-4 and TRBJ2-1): ETGVTQSPTHLIKTRGQQVTLRCSSQSGHNTVSWYQQALGQGPQFIFQYYREEENGRGNFPPRFSGLQFPNYSSELNVNALELDDSALYLCASSRSYNEQFFGPGTRLTVL.

As DNA, the CDR3 is TGTGCCAGTAGTCCTAGGACAGGTCGGTACAGCACTGAAGCTTTCTTT. It yields the protein CASSPRTGRYSTEAFF. The chain employs TRBV19 and TRBJ1-1; TRBD1 agrees at 7 bases. Germline-derived CDR1 and CDR2 are LNHDA and SQIVND (reference sequence). The CDR3 is made up of 16 amino acids. Losses at the gene ends were 5 bases for V and 4 bases for J; bases not matched to a gene: 13. The full variable domain, in which reference TRBV19 and TRBJ1-1 provide the parts outside the CDR3, is DGGITQSPKYLFRKEGQNVTLSCEQNLNHDAMYWYRQDPGQGLRLIYYSQIVNDFQKGDIAEGYSVSREKKESFPLTVTSAQKNPTAFYLCASSPRTGRYSTEAFFGQGTRLTVV.

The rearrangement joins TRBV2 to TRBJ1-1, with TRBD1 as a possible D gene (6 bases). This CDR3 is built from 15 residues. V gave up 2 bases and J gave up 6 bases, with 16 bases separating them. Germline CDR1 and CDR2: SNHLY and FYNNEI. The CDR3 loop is CASSERGPAVAEAFF. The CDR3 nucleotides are TGTGCCAGCAGTGAACGGGGGCCAGCGGTAGCTGAAGCTTTCTTT. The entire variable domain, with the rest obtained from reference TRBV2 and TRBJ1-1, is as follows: EPEVTQTPSHQVTQMGQEVILRCVPISNHLYFYWYRQILGQKVEFLVSFYNNEISEKSEIFDDQFSVERPDGSNFTLKIRSTKLEDSAMYFCASSERGPAVAEAFFGQGTRLTVV.

CDR3 DNA: TGTGCCAGCCGTCGGGCCAAAAACATTCAGTACTTC. This codes for CASRRAKNIQYF. The J gene is TRBJ2-4, the V gene TRBV11-3; D remains unclear. The CDR3 length is 12 residues. The germline V gene has CDR1 SGHNT and CDR2 YENEEA. V lost 8 bases and J 1 base, leaving 6 bases between the germline ends.

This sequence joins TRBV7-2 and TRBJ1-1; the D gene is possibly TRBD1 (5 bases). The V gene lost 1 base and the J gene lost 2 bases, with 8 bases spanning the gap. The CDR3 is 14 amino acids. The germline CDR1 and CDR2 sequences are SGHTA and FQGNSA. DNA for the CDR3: TGTGCCAGCAGCTTAGATGGGGGAAACACTGAAGCTTTCTTT. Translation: CASSLDGGNTEAFF.

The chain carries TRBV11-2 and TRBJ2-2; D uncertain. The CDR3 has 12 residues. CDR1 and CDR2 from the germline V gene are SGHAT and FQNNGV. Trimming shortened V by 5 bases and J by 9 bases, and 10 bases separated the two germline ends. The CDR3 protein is CASSPRIRELFF. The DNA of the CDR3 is TGTGCCAGCAGCCCGAGAATTAGGGAGCTGTTTTTT.

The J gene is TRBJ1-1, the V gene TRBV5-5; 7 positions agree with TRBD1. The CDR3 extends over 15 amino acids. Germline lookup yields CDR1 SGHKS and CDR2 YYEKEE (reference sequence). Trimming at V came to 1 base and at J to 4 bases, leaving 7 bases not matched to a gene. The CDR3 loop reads CASSLSKTGSTEAFF. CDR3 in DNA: TGTGCCAGCAGCTTGTCGAAGACAGGGAGCACTGAAGCTTTCTTT.

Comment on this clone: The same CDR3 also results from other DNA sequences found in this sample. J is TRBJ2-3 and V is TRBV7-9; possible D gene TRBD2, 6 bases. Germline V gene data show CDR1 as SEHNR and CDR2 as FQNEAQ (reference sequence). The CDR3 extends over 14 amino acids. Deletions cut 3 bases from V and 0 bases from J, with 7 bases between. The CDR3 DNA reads TGTGCCAGCAGCTTGAGCGGGAGCACAGATACGCAGTATTTT. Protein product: CASSLSGSTDTQYF.

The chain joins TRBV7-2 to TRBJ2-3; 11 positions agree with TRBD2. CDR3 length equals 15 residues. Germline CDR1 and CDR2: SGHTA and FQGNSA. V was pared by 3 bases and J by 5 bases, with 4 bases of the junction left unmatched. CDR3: CASSLTSGIVDTQYF. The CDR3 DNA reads TGTGCCAGCAGCTTGACTAGCGGGATCGTAGATACGCAGTATTTT.

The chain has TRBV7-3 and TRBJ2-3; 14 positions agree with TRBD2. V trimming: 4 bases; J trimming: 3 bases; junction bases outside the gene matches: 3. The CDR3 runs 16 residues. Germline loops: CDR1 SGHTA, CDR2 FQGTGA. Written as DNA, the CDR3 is TGTGCCAGCAGCTCCGGACTAGCGGGAGGAACAGATACGCAGTATTTT. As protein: CASSSGLAGGTDTQYF.

CDR3 protein: CASIPGGGKDEQYF. In nucleotides, the CDR3 is TGTGCCAGCATCCCCGGGGGGGGGAAAGACGAGCAGTACTTC. This sequence joins TRBV5-4 and TRBJ2-7, with 8 bases that match TRBD2. V lost 6 bases, J lost 5 bases, and 10 bases stayed unmatched. CDR3 length: 14 residues. The germline CDR1 and CDR2 sequences are SGHNT and YYREEE (reference sequence).

The CDR3 DNA follows: TGTGCCAGCAGCTTAGACGGGGCAACTAATGAAAAACTGTTTTTT. Its protein is CASSLDGATNEKLFF. The chain has TRBV11-2 and TRBJ1-4; D uncertain. Deletions cut 0 bases from V and 0 bases from J, with 5 bases between. Germline lookup yields CDR1 SGHAT and CDR2 FQNNGV. This CDR3 is 15 amino acids long.

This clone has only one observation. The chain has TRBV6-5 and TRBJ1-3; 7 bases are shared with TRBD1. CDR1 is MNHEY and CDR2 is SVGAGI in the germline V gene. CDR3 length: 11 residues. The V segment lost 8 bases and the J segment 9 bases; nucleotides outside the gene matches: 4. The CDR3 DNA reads TGTGCCAGCCGGAGGGACAGCACCATATATTTT. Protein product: CASRRDSTIYF.